The TCR beta chain described here comes from a study of cytomegalovirus exposure and HLA in healthy donors. V dropped 2 bases and J dropped 5 bases, with 18 bases sitting between them. Germline V lookup: CDR1 MNHNS, CDR2 SASEGT. The CDR3 runs 16 residues. The PCR employed 60 Vbeta primers together with 13 Jbeta primers. Produced via immunoSEQ multiplex PCR; TCRdb's table is partial and in-frame only. The sample lists tens of thousands of clones; around two fifths were seen once. Study conclusions and caveats: The HLA-A and HLA-B alleles of most subjects were reportedly predicted accurately from TCR beta sequences.

This clone came up a few times. Its specificity is unknown. The rearrangement links TRBV6-1 to TRBJ2-5; D perhaps matches TRBD1 (6 bases). The sample comprised PBMCs. The origin of this receptor is a woman aged 50 to 65 in good health and CMV-seronegative. In DNA form, the CDR3 reads TGTGCCAGCAGTGAATTAAGGTCCAGGGGTCGGGAGACCCAGTACTTC. It translates to CASSELRSRGRETQYF.